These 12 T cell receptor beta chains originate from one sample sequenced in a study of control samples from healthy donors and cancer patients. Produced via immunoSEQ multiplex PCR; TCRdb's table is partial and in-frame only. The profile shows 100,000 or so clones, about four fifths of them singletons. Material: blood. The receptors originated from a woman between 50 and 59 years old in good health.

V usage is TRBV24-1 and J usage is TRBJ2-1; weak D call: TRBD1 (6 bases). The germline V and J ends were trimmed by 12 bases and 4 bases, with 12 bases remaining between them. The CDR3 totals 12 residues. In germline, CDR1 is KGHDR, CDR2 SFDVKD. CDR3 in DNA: TGTGCCGCGTCAAGGGGGTACAATGAGCAGTTCTTC. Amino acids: CAASRGYNEQFF.

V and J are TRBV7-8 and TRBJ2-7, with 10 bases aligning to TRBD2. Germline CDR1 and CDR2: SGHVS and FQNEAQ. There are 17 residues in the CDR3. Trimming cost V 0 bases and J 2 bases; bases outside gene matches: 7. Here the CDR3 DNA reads TGTGCCAGCAGCTTAGCGGTTGGACTAGCGGAACCCTACGAGCAGTACTTC. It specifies CASSLAVGLAEPYEQYF.

CDR3 sequence reads: CASSPRGGLAEKLFF. The CDR3 region has the DNA TGTGCCAGCAGCCCCCGTGGGGGGCTTGCTGAAAAACTGTTTTTT. The chain combines TRBV11-2 with TRBJ1-4; a possible D gene is TRBD1 (6 bases). The CDR3 consists of 15 residues. Trimming removed 5 bases at V and 7 bases at J, with 17 bases between. Looked up from germline, CDR1 is SGHAT and CDR2 is FQNNGV. The full variable domain, its missing parts supplied by reference TRBV11-2 and TRBJ1-4, is EAGVAQSPRYKIIEKRQSVAFWCNPISGHATLYWYQQILGQGPKLLIQFQNNGVVDDSQLPKDRFSAERLKGVDSTLKIQPAKLEDSAVYLCASSPRGGLAEKLFFGSGTQLSVL.

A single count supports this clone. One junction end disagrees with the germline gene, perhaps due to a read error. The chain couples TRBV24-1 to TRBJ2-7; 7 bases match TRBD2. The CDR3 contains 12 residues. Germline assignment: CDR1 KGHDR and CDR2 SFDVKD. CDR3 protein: CATSGGGGPGNF. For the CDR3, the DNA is TGTGCCACCAGTGGTGGGGGGGGACCTGGGAACTTC.

The chain's CDR3 is CASSQSASYEQYF. As DNA, the CDR3 is TGTGCCAGCAGTCAGTCAGCCTCCTACGAGCAGTACTTC. The chain is built from TRBV12-3 or TRBV12-4 and TRBJ2-7, with D unclear. V was pared by 5 bases and J by 0 bases, with 8 bases between. The CDR3 has 13 residues.

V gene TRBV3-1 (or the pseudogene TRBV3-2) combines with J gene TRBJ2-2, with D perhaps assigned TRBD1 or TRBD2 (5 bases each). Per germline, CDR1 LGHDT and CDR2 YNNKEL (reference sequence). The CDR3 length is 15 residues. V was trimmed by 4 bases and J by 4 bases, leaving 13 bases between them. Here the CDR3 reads CASSPRGVATGELFF. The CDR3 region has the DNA TGTGCCAGCAGCCCAAGGGGAGTAGCCACCGGGGAGCTGTTTTTT.

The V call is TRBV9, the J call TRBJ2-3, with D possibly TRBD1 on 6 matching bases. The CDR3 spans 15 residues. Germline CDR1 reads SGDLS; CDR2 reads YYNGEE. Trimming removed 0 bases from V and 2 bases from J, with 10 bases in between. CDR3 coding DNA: TGTGCCAGCAGCGTAGGGGGGCTAACCACAGATACGCAGTATTTT. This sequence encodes CASSVGGLTTDTQYF. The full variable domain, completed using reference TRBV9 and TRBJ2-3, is DSGVTQTPKHLITATGQRVTLRCSPRSGDLSVYWYQQSLDQGLQFLIQYYNGEERAKGNILERFSAQQFPDLHSELNLSSLELGDSALYFCASSVGGLTTDTQYFGPGTRLTVL.

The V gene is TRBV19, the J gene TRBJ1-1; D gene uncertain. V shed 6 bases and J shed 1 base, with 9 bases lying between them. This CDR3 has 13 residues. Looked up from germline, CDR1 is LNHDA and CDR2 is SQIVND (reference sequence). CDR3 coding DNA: TGTGCCAGTAGCAGTCAGCAGAACACTGAAGCTTTCTTT. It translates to CASSSQQNTEAFF.

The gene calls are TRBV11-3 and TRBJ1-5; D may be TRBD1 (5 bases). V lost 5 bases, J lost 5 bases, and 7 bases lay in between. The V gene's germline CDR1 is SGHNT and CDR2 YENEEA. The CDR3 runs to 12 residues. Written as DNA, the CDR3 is TGTGCCAGCAGCAAACAGGATCAGCCCCAGCATTTT. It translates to CASSKQDQPQHF.

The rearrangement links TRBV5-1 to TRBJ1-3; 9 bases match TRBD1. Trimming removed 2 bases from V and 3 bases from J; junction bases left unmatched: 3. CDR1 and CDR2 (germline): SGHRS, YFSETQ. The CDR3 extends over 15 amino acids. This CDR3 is CASSFGQGNGNTIYF. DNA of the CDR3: TGCGCCAGCAGCTTCGGACAGGGGAATGGAAACACCATATATTTT.

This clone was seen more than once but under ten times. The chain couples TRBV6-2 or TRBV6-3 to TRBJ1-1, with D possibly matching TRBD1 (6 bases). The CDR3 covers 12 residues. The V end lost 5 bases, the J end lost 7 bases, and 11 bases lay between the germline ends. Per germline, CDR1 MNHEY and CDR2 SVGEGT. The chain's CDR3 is CASSRTAGEAFF. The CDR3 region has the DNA TGTGCCAGCAGTCGGACAGCGGGTGAAGCTTTCTTT.

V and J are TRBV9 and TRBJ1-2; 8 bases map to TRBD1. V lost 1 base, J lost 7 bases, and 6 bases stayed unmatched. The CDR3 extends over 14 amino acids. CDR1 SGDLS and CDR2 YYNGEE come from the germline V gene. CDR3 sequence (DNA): TGTGCCAGCAGCGTACAGGGGGCGGATGGTGGCTACACCTTC. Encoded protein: CASSVQGADGGYTF.